A few counts support the clone carrying this T cell receptor (beta chain). This sample is part of a study of early T cells in non-severe SARS-CoV-2 infection. Study-level background: Alpha and beta chains were unpaired, from unsorted whole-blood bulk RNA.

TCRdb processed the 5' RACE reads anew with MiXCR; each CDR3 protein has one entry. The data show over 60,000 distinct CDR3 sequences, about 9.5% seen once. This clonotype was sampled from an adult who was a healthcare worker with PCR-confirmed SARS-CoV-2 infection or an uninfected control (not recorded which). The sequencing used whole blood, collected at baseline.

The CDR3 spells CASSSRDRWDSYNEQFF. DNA of the CDR3: TGTGCCAGCAGTTCCCGGGACAGGTGGGATTCCTACAATGAGCAGTTCTTC. J is TRBJ2-1 and V is TRBV12-3 or TRBV12-4; 8 bases align to TRBD1. The J segment lost 1 base and the V segment lost 4 bases, leaving 9 bases of the junction unmatched. This CDR3 comprises 17 residues.